Below are 30 T cell receptor beta chains sequenced from a single sample in a study of blood T cells in healthy people across ages. Primed by a sample-barcoded 5' primer and a J-beta primer mix, a second PCR proceeded for about 6 to 12 cycles. TCRdb re-derived calls from the 5' RACE reads in MiXCR, one entry per CDR3 protein. The sample yields approximately 790,000 distinct CDR3 sequences, around two thirds seen once. The source material was blood. The source of these receptors is a man in his thirties or forties in good health.

The count of this clonotype is one. This chain uses TRBV20-1 with TRBJ2-5, with 8 nucleotides matching TRBD1. Per germline, CDR1 DFQATT and CDR2 SNEGSKA (reference sequence). The CDR3 runs to 17 residues. V gave up 0 bases and J gave up 5 bases; unmatched junction bases: 14. The CDR3 region is CSARDLLGQGVIETQYF. The CDR3 nucleotides read TGCAGTGCTAGAGATCTTTTAGGACAGGGTGTGATCGAGACCCAGTACTTC.

The V call is TRBV12-3 or TRBV12-4, the J call TRBJ2-5; D tentatively reads TRBD1 or TRBD2 (5 bases each). The CDR3 runs 14 residues. V lost 5 bases and J 5 bases, leaving 15 bases between the germline ends. CDR3 DNA sequence: TGTGCCAGCAGTCCAGAGGGGTATGGGGAGACCCAGTACTTC. It codes for CASSPEGYGETQYF.

This chain joins TRBV29-1 and TRBJ1-2, with 8 bases matching TRBD1. J was trimmed by 5 bases and V by 1 base; bases with no gene match: 9. The germline CDR1 and CDR2 sequences are SQVTM and ANQGSEA. The CDR3 sequence is 15 residues long. This CDR3 reads CSVEVYRDRTYGYTF. The CDR3 coding sequence is TGCAGCGTTGAAGTCTACCGGGACAGGACTTATGGCTACACCTTC.

The rearrangement joins TRBV4-2 to TRBJ2-3; D is possibly TRBD1 (5 bases). V was cut by 0 bases and J by 4 bases, with 8 bases left in between. CDR3 size: 14 residues. The V gene's germline CDR1 is LGHNA and CDR2 YNFKEQ. Written as DNA, the CDR3 is TGTGCCAGCAGCCAAGATGCAGGGTCAGATACGCAGTATTTT. Translated: CASSQDAGSDTQYF.

The chain links TRBV7-8 to TRBJ2-5, with TRBD2 identical over 12 bases. The germline CDR1 and CDR2 sequences are SGHVS and FQNEAQ. CDR3 length equals 17 residues. After removal of 1 base from V and 5 bases from J, the junction contained 8 bases not matched to a gene. The CDR3 loop reads CASSLDFGLAGIETQYF. Written as DNA, the CDR3 is TGTGCCAGCAGCTTAGACTTCGGACTAGCGGGGATTGAGACCCAGTACTTC. The full variable domain, in which reference TRBV7-8 and TRBJ2-5 provide the parts outside the CDR3, is GAGVSQSPRYKVAKRGQDVALRCDPISGHVSLFWYQQALGQGPEFLTYFQNEAQLDKSGLPSDRFFAERPEGSVSTLKIQRTQQEDSAVYLCASSLDFGLAGIETQYFGPGTRLLVL.

The CDR3 loop reads CSARSVTYNQPQHF. As DNA, the CDR3 is TGCAGTGCTAGAAGTGTGACCTATAATCAGCCCCAGCATTTT. This chain joins TRBV20-1 and TRBJ1-5; D not resolved. CDR3 length: 14 residues. In germline, CDR1 is DFQATT, CDR2 SNEGSKA (reference sequence). V was shortened by 2 bases and J by 4 bases, with 12 bases between the two germline ends.

This chain joins TRBV15 and TRBJ2-7; possibly TRBD2 for D (6 bases). The J call may be in error: the DNA end matches TRBJ2-5 better. The CDR3 sequence is 17 residues long. The germline V gene has CDR1 LNHNV and CDR2 YYDKDF (reference sequence). This chain's CDR3 is CATSRGNGGRSPETQYF. As DNA, the CDR3 is TGTGCCACCAGCAGAGGGAATGGGGGGAGAAGCCCTGAGACCCAGTACTTC.

J is TRBJ1-2 and V is TRBV29-1, with no clear D. There are 15 residues in the CDR3. Trimming pared 1 base from V and 4 bases from J, leaving 16 bases between. CDR1 and CDR2 (germline): SQVTM, ANQGSEA. The CDR3 nucleotides are TGCAGCGTTGAAGTGACGGCCGGTGGTCTCTATGGCTACACCTTC. It encodes CSVEVTAGGLYGYTF.

This clonotype has just a few counts. The chain joins TRBV10-3 to TRBJ2-1; possibly TRBD2 for D (7 bases). V shed 2 bases and J shed 3 bases, with 11 bases lying between them. The germline gives CDR1 ENHRY, CDR2 SYGVKD. CDR3 length equals 15 residues. The CDR3 sequence is CAISEGGGVYNEQFF. CDR3 DNA: TGTGCCATCAGTGAGGGCGGGGGCGTCTACAATGAGCAGTTCTTC.

This clonotype was observed a single time. The CDR3 sequence is CASSLEARPSTDTQYF. Written as DNA, the CDR3 is TGTGCCAGCAGCTTAGAAGCTAGGCCGAGCACAGATACGCAGTATTTT. This sequence joins TRBV7-2 and TRBJ2-3, with unresolved D. With 1 base removed from V and 0 bases from J, the gap between germline ends came to 11 bases. The CDR3 spans 16 residues. The germline CDR1 and CDR2 sequences are SGHTA and FQGNSA.

Written as DNA, the CDR3 is TGTGCCTCTCGGACAGTCCCCTCTGGGGCCAACGTCCTGACTTTC. It encodes CASRTVPSGANVLTF. This chain connects TRBV7-2 to TRBJ2-6, with D tentatively TRBD1 (6 bases). Germline assignment: CDR1 SGHTA and CDR2 FQGNSA. This CDR3 region has 15 residues. Trimming pared 11 bases from V and 0 bases from J, leaving 14 bases between.

V and J are TRBV25-1 and TRBJ1-2; D may be TRBD1 (5 bases). The germline CDR1 and CDR2 sequences are MGHDK and SYGVNS. The CDR3 spans 15 residues. With 5 bases removed from V and 4 bases from J, the gap between germline ends came to 17 bases. The CDR3 DNA reads as TGTGCCAGCAGTCGGAGCGGGGACTCAATCTATGGCTACACCTTC. Translated: CASSRSGDSIYGYTF.

The J gene is TRBJ2-1, the V gene TRBV5-1, with D perhaps TRBD1 (6 bases). The CDR3 sequence is 12 residues long. V lost 4 bases and J lost 8, with 10 bases in between. Germline V CDR1 and CDR2: SGHRS, YFSETQ. The CDR3 DNA reads as TGCGCCAGCAGCAACAGGGTTTATGAGCAGTTCTTC. It codes for CASSNRVYEQFF.

In its sample, this clonotype was seen once. CDR3 loop: CASSLGKGGALYNEQFF. The CDR3 DNA reads as TGTGCCAGCAGCTTAGGAAAGGGTGGGGCACTCTACAATGAGCAGTTCTTC. The chain carries TRBV7-2 and TRBJ2-1; a weak D match, TRBD1 (5 bases). Germline assignment: CDR1 SGHTA and CDR2 FQGNSA. Trimming shortened V by 1 base and J by 3 bases, and 16 bases separated the two germline ends. CDR3 length: 17 residues.

This clonotype turned up a few times. This chain connects TRBV11-2 to TRBJ2-4; TRBD2 might be the D (7 bases). The V end was cut by 1 base, the J end by 8 bases, with 18 bases between. Germline assignment: CDR1 SGHAT and CDR2 FQNNGV. The CDR3 is 16 residues long. The CDR3 nucleotides are TGTGCCAGCAGCTTAGTTGGGGGGGGGCTCCAGGACATTCAGTACTTC. Protein product: CASSLVGGGLQDIQYF.

This sequence joins TRBV6-2 or TRBV6-3 and TRBJ2-7; D possibly corresponds to TRBD1 (6 bases). CDR3 length: 15 amino acids. V dropped 6 bases and J dropped 3 bases, with 18 bases sitting between them. Per germline, CDR1 MNHEY and CDR2 SVGEGT. In DNA, the CDR3 is TGTGCCAGCAGAAAGGGGACAAGGGGGAACTACGAGCAGTACTTC. It translates to CASRKGTRGNYEQYF.

The chain recombines TRBV25-1 with TRBJ1-4; TRBD1 is a possible D gene (6 bases). Germline V CDR1 and CDR2: MGHDK, SYGVNS. CDR3 length equals 17 residues. V was shortened by 2 bases and J by 4 bases, with 17 bases between the two germline ends. CDR3 DNA sequence: TGTGCCAGCAGTGAAGTTTCGGGTGTAGGGGGTAATGAAAAACTGTTTTTT. Protein product: CASSEVSGVGGNEKLFF.

On this clonotype: Since a much larger clone is just one base distant, this may be a read error. The V and J genes are TRBV20-1 and TRBJ2-7; no definite D call. The CDR3 runs to 14 residues. Looked up from germline, CDR1 is DFQATT and CDR2 is SNEGSKA (reference sequence). The CDR3 here is CSALSQELSYEQNF. The CDR3 DNA reads as TGCAGTGCTTTGTCGCAGGAACTTTCCTACGAGCAGAACTTC.

Regarding this clonotype: The junction and the germline gene differ at one end; a read error may be behind it. The rearrangement links TRBV5-1 to TRBJ2-7; maybe TRBD1 (6 bases). Germline assignment: CDR1 SGHRS and CDR2 YFSETQ. The CDR3 length is 14 residues. The CDR3 reads CASSLDSSSYEQYF. Here the CDR3 DNA reads TGTGCCAGCAGCCTGGACAGTAGCTCCTACGAGCAGTACTTC.

The chain employs TRBV20-1 and TRBJ2-7, with 8 nucleotides matching TRBD2. The CDR3 has 16 amino acids. J gave up 1 base and V 6 bases, and 14 bases lay outside the gene matches. The germline gives CDR1 DFQATT, CDR2 SNEGSKA (reference sequence). The CDR3: CSATGGGYYQSYEQYF. CDR3 DNA: TGCAGTGCCACGGGCGGGGGGTACTACCAGTCCTACGAGCAGTACTTC.

This clonotype was seen a few times. J is TRBJ2-4 and V is TRBV9, with D perhaps TRBD1 (5 bases). TRBJ2-7 explains the end of the DNA better; the J call may be wrong. CDR1 and CDR2 (germline): SGDLS, YYNGEE. This CDR3 contains 15 residues. This chain's CDR3 is CASSVGQGRTYEQYF. CDR3 bases: TGTGCCAGCAGCGTAGGGCAGGGCAGAACTTACGAGCAGTACTTC.

The chain links TRBV12-3 or TRBV12-4 to TRBJ2-1, with 7 bases matching TRBD2. The CDR3 has 16 residues. V lost 6 bases, J lost 0 bases, and 8 bases stayed unmatched. The DNA for the CDR3 is TGTGCCAGCAGCCCCTTCGGGGGGAGCTCCTACAATGAGCAGTTCTTC. The encoded protein is CASSPFGGSSYNEQFF.

The rearrangement uses TRBV6-2 or TRBV6-3 and TRBJ2-2; D is uncertain. This CDR3 spans 14 amino acids. Germline V gene sequence: CDR1 MNHEY, CDR2 SVGEGT. Trimming stripped 9 bases from V and 4 bases from J, with 15 bases between. The CDR3 nucleotides read TGTGCCAGTACGAATAGGCACTCCACCGGGGAGCTGTTTTTT. It encodes CASTNRHSTGELFF.

The J gene is TRBJ2-5, the V gene TRBV3-1; 10 bases are shared with TRBD2. Trimming at V came to 1 base and at J to 11 bases, leaving 13 bases not matched to a gene. Germline V lookup: CDR1 LGHDT, CDR2 YNNKEL (reference sequence). The CDR3 is 16 residues long. CDR3 DNA sequence: TGTGCCAGCAGCCAAGTTTCTAGCGGGGGTTACAATGAGCAGTACTTC. This sequence encodes CASSQVSSGGYNEQYF.

For this clonotype: Its ends do not fully match the called genes, so a read error is possible. The CDR3 loop reads CAVSESRSGGELFF. CDR3 DNA sequence: TGTGCCGTCAGTGAGTCAAGGTCCGGCGGGGAGCTGTTTTTT. This chain uses TRBV10-3 with TRBJ2-2; D ambiguous. This CDR3 comprises 14 residues. Germline V gene data show CDR1 as ENHRY and CDR2 as SYGVKD.

The chain couples TRBV29-1 to TRBJ2-1; 9 positions match TRBD2. Trimming removed 7 bases from V and 3 bases from J; junction bases left unmatched: 7. Germline V gene sequence: CDR1 SQVTM, CDR2 ANQGSEA. The CDR3 is 14 amino acids. In DNA form, the CDR3 reads TGCAGCGGCGGGGGGGCGGGTAACTACAATGAGCAGTTCTTC. Its translation is CSGGGAGNYNEQFF.

The CDR3 loop is CASSEGSNVQETQYF. The CDR3 region has the DNA TGTGCCAGCAGCGAAGGATCTAACGTACAAGAGACCCAGTACTTC. The V gene is TRBV9, the J gene TRBJ2-5, with D hard to call. Deletions cut 3 bases from V and 2 bases from J, with 14 bases between. This CDR3 comprises 15 residues. Germline CDR1 is SGDLS and CDR2 is YYNGEE.

The count of this clonotype is one. Here the CDR3 reads CASTIGTPNYEQYF. The CDR3 bases are TGTGCCAGCACCATCGGGACTCCCAATTACGAGCAGTACTTC. The V call is TRBV7-2, the J call TRBJ2-7; D is possibly TRBD2 (6 bases). Trimming cost V 7 bases and J 4 bases, with 17 bases left between them. The CDR3 extends over 14 amino acids. Germline V CDR1 and CDR2: SGHTA, FQGNSA. The whole variable domain, remainder taken from reference TRBV7-2 and TRBJ2-7, is GAGVSQSPSNKVTEKGKDVELRCDPISGHTALYWYRQSLGQGLEFLIYFQGNSAPDKSGLPSDRFSAERTGGSVSTLTIQRTQQEDSAVYLCASTIGTPNYEQYFGPGTRLTVT.

The chain links TRBV4-3 to TRBJ1-5; maybe TRBD1 (5 bases). The germline CDR1 and CDR2 sequences are LGHNA and YSLEER. The CDR3 is 17 residues long. Trimming left V 3 bases short and J 0 bases short, with 15 bases between. CDR3 loop: CASSQGTGHYSNQPQHF. The CDR3 DNA reads TGCGCCAGCAGCCAGGGAACAGGACACTATAGCAATCAGCCCCAGCATTTT.

Regarding this clonotype: An end of the junction does not agree with germline; a read error may underlie this. The rearrangement uses TRBV5-1 and TRBJ2-7, with 7 positions matching TRBD1. This CDR3 has 14 amino acids. Germline CDR1 and CDR2: SGHRS and YFSETQ. The CDR3 spells CAGSPLTGEHEQYF. As DNA, the CDR3 is TGCGCCGGCAGCCCACTTACAGGGGAACACGAGCAGTACTTC.